This T cell receptor (beta chain) comes out of a study of cytomegalovirus exposure and HLA in healthy donors. Background on the study: Early released data comprised around 79 million unique TCRs from HLA-typed donors.

This CDR3 has 17 amino acids. Deletions cut 1 base from V and 0 bases from J, with 13 bases between. The germline V gene encodes CDR1 SGHVS and CDR2 FQNEAQ. The PCR employed 60 Vbeta primers together with 13 Jbeta primers. Data came from immunoSEQ multiplex PCR; TCRdb stores just in-frame clones and leaves some out. The sample has 100,000 to 150,000 clones; about 15% are singletons. The receptor comes from a female donor in good health and CMV-seropositive. The genes are TRBV7-8 and TRBJ1-5, with unresolved D. Sequencing was done on a sample of PBMCs. DNA of the CDR3: TGTGCCAGCAGCTTAGAAGGTTGGAGCCATAGCAATCAGCCCCAGCATTTT. It codes for CASSLEGWSHSNQPQHF.